This T cell receptor (beta chain) was profiled in a study of blood T cell repertoires in COVID-19. Methods used by the authors: Estimation of nucleated cell counts relied on the amplification of reference gene primers. The data were produced by immunoSEQ multiplex PCR, yet TCRdb's version contains in-frame clones alone and is incomplete. For V, J and clone size, that table is used; D and trimming come from the DNA. The sample lists around 70,000 clones; around 93% were seen once. V was shortened by 6 bases and J by 5 bases, with 14 bases between the two germline ends. Germline CDR1 is LNHDA and CDR2 is SQIVND (reference sequence). The CDR3 consists of 14 residues.

Specimen: peripheral blood. The genes are TRBV19 and TRBJ2-4, with a tentative D call TRBD2 (6 bases). The source of this sequence is a woman aged 55-70 years with active COVID-19. CDR3: CASSYGGRENIQYF. The DNA for the CDR3 is TGTGCCAGTAGCTATGGGGGGAGAGAAAACATTCAGTACTTC.